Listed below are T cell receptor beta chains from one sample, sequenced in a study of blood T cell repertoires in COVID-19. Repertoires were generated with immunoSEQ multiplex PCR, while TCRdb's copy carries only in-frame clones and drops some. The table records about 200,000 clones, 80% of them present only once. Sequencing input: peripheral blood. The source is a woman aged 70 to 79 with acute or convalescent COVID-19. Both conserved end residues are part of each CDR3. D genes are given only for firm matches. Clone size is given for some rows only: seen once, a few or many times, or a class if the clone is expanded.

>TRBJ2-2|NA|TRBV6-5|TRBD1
TGTGCCAGCAGTTACGAGGGGGCCCTGGGCACCGGGGAGCTGTTTTTT
CASSYEGALGTGELFF
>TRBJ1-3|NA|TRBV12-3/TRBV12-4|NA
TGTGCCAGCAGACCTACGACCGGGGGCACCATATATTTT
CASRPTTGGTIYF
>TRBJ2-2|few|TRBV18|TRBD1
TGTGCCAGCTCACCCCAACAAACAGGGGTCGCGAACACCGGGGAGCTGTTTTTT
CASSPQQTGVANTGELFF
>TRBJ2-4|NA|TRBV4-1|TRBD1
TGCGCCAGCAGCCCGGTAGACAGGGGAATGATAGCCAAAAACATTCAGTACTTC
CASSPVDRGMIAKNIQYF
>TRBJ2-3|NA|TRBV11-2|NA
TGTGCCAGCAAACCGGGGGGCACAGATACGCAGTATTTT
CASKPGGTDTQYF
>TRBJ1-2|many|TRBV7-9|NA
TGTGCCAGCAGCTTACCAGCTAACTATGGCTACACCTTC
CASSLPANYGYTF
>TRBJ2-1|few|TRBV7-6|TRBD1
TGTGCCAGCAGCTTTCCCCGGCCAACTCAGGGGGCCTCAAGCTCCTACAATGAGCAGTTCTTC
CASSFPRPTQGASSSYNEQFF
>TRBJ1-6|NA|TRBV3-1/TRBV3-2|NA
TGTGCCAGCAGCCAAGATACGACAGCCAGGGCCCTCCACTTT
CASSQDTTARALHF
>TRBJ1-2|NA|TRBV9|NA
TGTGCCAGCAGCCCAGAGGACAGCAAGTATGGCTACACCTTC
CASSPEDSKYGYTF
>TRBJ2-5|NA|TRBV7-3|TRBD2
TGTGCCAGCAGCCTCGCCGGGACTAGCGTCCAAGAGACCCAGTACTTC
CASSLAGTSVQETQYF
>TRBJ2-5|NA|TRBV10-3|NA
TGTGCCACCTCCCATGACTCCGGAGGGACCCAGTACTTC
CATSHDSGGTQYF
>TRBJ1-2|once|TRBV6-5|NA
TGTGCCAGCAGTTACGGCGCGGGCCTTGACAATGGCTACACCTTC
CASSYGAGLDNGYTF
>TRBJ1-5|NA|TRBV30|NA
TGTGCCTGGAGTGCGTGGGGAGGGGAGCAGCCCCAGCATTTT
CAWSAWGGEQPQHF
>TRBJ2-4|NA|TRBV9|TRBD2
TGTGCCAGCAGTGCGGGGGTCGGCAAAAACATTCAGTACTTC
CASSAGVGKNIQYF
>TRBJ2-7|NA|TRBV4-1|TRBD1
TGCGCCAGCAGCCCCTTTCCCCATGCGGGACAGGGACCCTACGAGCAGTACTTC
CASSPFPHAGQGPYEQYF
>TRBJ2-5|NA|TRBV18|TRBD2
TGTGCCAGCTCACCAAGGACTAGCGGGGCTCAAACCCGGGAGACCCAGTACTTC
CASSPRTSGAQTRETQYF
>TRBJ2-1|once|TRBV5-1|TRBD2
TGCGCCAGCAGCCCCGGGAGGTACAATGAGCAGTTCTTC
CASSPGRYNEQFF
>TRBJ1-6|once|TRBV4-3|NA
TGCGCCAGCAGCCAAGATGGAACACCTAGCTCCTATAATTCACCCCTCCACTTT
CASSQDGTPSSYNSPLHF
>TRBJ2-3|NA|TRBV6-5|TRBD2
TGTGCCAGCAGGGGGACTAGCGGGGGCACAGATACGCAGTATTTT
CASRGTSGGTDTQYF
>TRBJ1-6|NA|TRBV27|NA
TGTGCCAGCAGGTTACAGGCAGGAGGTTCACCCCTCCACTTT
CASRLQAGGSPLHF
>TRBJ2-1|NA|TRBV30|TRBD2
TGTGCCTGGTGGGCGGGTAGCGGGGCCGCAGGGGAGCAGTTCTTC
CAWWAGSGAAGEQFF
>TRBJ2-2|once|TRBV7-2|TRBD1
TGTGCCAGCAGCTTAAGGACAGGCTCGAACACCGGGGAGCTGTTTTTT
CASSLRTGSNTGELFF
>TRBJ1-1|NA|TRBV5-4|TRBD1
TGTGCCAGCAGCTTAGGGGGCAGTATCTACACTGAAGCTTTCTTT
CASSLGGSIYTEAFF
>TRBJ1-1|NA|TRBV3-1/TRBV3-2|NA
TGTGCCAGCAGCCCTCGTTCCGGCGGCGGAAAAGCTTTCTTT
CASSPRSGGGKAFF
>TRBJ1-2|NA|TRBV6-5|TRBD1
TGTGCCTCAACTGACAGGGATGGCTACACCTTC
CASTDRDGYTF
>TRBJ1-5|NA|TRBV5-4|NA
TGTGCCAGCAGCACCGGGGGTTTCAGCAATCAGCCCCAGCATTTT
CASSTGGFSNQPQHF
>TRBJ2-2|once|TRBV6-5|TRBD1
TGTGCCAGCAGAAGACAGGGGTCGAACACCGGGGAGCTGTTTTTT
CASRRQGSNTGELFF
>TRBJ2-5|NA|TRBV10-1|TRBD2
TGCGCCAGCAGCGACGGACTAGCGGGGCACCAAGAGACCCAGTACTTC
CASSDGLAGHQETQYF
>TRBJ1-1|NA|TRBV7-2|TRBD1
TGTGCCAGCAGCTTAGACAGGGTAGGACAGGGCAAGAACACTGAAGCTTTCTTT
CASSLDRVGQGKNTEAFF
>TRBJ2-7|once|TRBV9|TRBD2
TGTGCCAGCAGCCTGGTGGGACTAGCGGGGGCCGAGCAGTACTTC
CASSLVGLAGAEQYF
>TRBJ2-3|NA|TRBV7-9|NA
TGTGCCAGCAGCCGGGTGTTTGGGGATACGCAGTATTTT
CASSRVFGDTQYF
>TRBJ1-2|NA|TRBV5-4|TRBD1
TGTGCCAGCAGCACCGGTCGACAGGGGACCTATGGCTACACCTTC
CASSTGRQGTYGYTF
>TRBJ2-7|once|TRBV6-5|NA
TGTGCCAGCAGTTACAGCGGGACACTCTCCTACGAGCAGTACTTC
CASSYSGTLSYEQYF
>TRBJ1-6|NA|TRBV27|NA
TGTGCCAGCGGTGACATTAATTCACCCCTCCACTTT
CASGDINSPLHF
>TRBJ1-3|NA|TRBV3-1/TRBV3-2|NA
TGTGCCAGCAGCCGAAAAGCCAGGGCCCACTCTGGAAACACCATATATTTT
CASSRKARAHSGNTIYF
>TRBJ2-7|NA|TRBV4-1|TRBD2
TGCGCCAGCAGCCAAGACGCACGGCTAGCGGGGGTCCCCTACGAGCAGTACTTC
CASSQDARLAGVPYEQYF
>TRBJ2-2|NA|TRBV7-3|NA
TGTGCCAGCAGACGACTAGCGAACACCGGGGAGCTGTTTTTT
CASRRLANTGELFF
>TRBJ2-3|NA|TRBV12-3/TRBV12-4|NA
TGTGCCAGCAGGGGGGCAGTAGATACGCAGTATTTT
CASRGAVDTQYF
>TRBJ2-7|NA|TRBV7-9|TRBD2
TGTGCCAGCAGCTCACCGACCGGGCTGGGGCGCGGGGGCGAGCAGTACTTC
CASSSPTGLGRGGEQYF
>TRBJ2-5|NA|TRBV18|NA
TGTGCCAGCTCAAAAAGTTCGGGGAGCCAAGAGACCCAGTACTTC
CASSKSSGSQETQYF
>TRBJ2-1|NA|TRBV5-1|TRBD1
TGCGCCAGCAGCATACAGGGGGCTGGGTACAATGAGCAGTTCTTC
CASSIQGAGYNEQFF
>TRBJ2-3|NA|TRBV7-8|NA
TGTGCCAGCAGCTTAGATCTCACAGATACGCAGTATTTT
CASSLDLTDTQYF
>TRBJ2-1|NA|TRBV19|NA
TGTGCCAGTCTCGGAGGGGGGGGCCAGGACAATGAGCAGTTCTTC
CASLGGGGQDNEQFF
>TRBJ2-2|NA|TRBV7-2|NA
TGTGCCAGCAGCTGGACTGCGGGGACCGGGGAGCTGTTTTTT
CASSWTAGTGELFF
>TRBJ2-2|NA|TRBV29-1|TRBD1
TGCAGCGTTGAAGATCAGGGGGCGGGGACCGGGGAGCTGTTTTTT
CSVEDQGAGTGELFF
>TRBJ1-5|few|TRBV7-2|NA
TGTGCCAGCAGCTTAATCGGGACAAGCAATCAGCCCCAGCATTTT
CASSLIGTSNQPQHF
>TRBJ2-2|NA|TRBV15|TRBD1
TGTGCCACCAGGCGACAGGGTGGGACCGGGGAGCTGTTTTTT
CATRRQGGTGELFF
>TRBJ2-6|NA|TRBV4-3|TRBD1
TGCGCCAGCAGCCCTGCAGCGTGGACAGGGAGAACCTCCGGGGCCAACGTCCTGACTTTC
CASSPAAWTGRTSGANVLTF
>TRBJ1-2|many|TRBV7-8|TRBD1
TGTGCCAGCAGCTTAACGTTCACAGGGGTTGGCTACACCTTC
CASSLTFTGVGYTF
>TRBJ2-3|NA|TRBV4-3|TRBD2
TGCGCCAGCAGCCAGCCTCTATCTAGCGGGGGAACCGCAGATACGCAGTATTTT
CASSQPLSSGGTADTQYF
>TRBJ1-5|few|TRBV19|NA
TGTGCCAGTAGTTCCCTAAGTATCCGCAATCAGCCCCAGCATTTT
CASSSLSIRNQPQHF
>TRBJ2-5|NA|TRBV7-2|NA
TGTGCCAGCAGCTTCCCGGGGGGCGGGGAGACCCAGTACTTC
CASSFPGGGETQYF
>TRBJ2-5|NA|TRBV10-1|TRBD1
TGCGCCAGCAGGAACCGGGACAGGGGGCCGGGGGAGACCCAGTACTTC
CASRNRDRGPGETQYF
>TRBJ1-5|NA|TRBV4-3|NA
TGCGCCAGCAGCCAAGATGGGCCCCTTTCTCAGCCCCAGCATTTT
CASSQDGPLSQPQHF
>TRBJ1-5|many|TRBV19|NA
TGTGCCAGTAGTACGGACAGTCTTAATCAGCCCCAGCATTTT
CASSTDSLNQPQHF
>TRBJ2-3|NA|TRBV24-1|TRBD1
TGTGCCACCAGTGAGTCACCGACAGGGGGAAGCACAGATACGCAGTATTTT
CATSESPTGGSTDTQYF
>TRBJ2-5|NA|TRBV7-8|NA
TGTGCCAGCAGCTTATCAATGGAGACCCAGTACTTC
CASSLSMETQYF
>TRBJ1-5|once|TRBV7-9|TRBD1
TGTGCCAGCAGCTCTGCCGGGACAGGGTTTCAGCCCCAGCATTTT
CASSSAGTGFQPQHF